The source of this TCR beta chain is a study of Tregs in tolerant kidney transplant recipients. Repertoires were generated with immunoSEQ multiplex PCR, while TCRdb's copy carries only in-frame clones and drops some. The repertoire holds some 62,000 clones, roughly 98% seen once, with nearly 0.35% in the top ten. CDR1 is MNHEY, CDR2 SVGAGI, per germline. The CDR3 extends over 16 amino acids. Trimming took 0 bases from V and 4 from J, leaving 15 bases between them. The chain links TRBV6-5 to TRBJ1-2; tentative D call: TRBD1 (5 bases). The material was Tregs from blood, obtained before the transplant. The origin of this receptor is a human donor who received a combined kidney and bone marrow transplant. The CDR3 loop is CASSYSSGSGVYGYTF. CDR3 nucleotides: TGTGCCAGCAGTTACTCCAGCGGATCGGGGGTCTATGGCTACACCTTC.